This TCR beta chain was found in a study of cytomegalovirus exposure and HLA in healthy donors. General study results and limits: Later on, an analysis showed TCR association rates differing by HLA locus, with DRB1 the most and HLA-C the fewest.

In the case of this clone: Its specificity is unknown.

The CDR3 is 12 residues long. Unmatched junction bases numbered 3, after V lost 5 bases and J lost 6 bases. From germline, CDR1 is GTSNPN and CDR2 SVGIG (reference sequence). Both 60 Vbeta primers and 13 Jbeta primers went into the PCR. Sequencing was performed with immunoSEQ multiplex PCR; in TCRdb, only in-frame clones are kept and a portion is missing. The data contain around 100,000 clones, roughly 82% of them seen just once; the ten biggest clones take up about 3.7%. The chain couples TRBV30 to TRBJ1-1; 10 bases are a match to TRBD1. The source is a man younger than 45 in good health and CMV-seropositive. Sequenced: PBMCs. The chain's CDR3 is CAWETGGAEAFF. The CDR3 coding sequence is TGTGCCTGGGAGACAGGGGGCGCTGAAGCTTTCTTT.